This TCR beta chain was identified in a study of T cell responses to AZD1222 COVID-19 vaccine. Notes on the study in general: As reported, nearly half of all spike-specific TCRs target variant regions that are unmutated. CD4 TCRs associated with vaccination spanned spike, dominating at 160-218 and 743-854. None of the repertoires were sampled until the peak T cell response had passed. The donors showed a predominance of white British ancestry and of females, with possible underestimation of clonal diversity.

Here immunoSEQ multiplex PCR was the method, and the copy in TCRdb shows in-frame clones only, minus some. Among under 50,000 clones listed, roughly 85% were seen once. The germline V gene has CDR1 MDHEN and CDR2 SYDVKM. The CDR3 sequence is 15 residues long. With 6 bases clipped from V and 5 bases from J, the junction kept 12 bases outside the gene matches. On this clone: Its antigen is undetermined.

The specimen comprised peripheral blood, sampled 28 days after the second dose of the MenACWY control vaccine. The chain couples TRBV28 to TRBJ2-7; 8 nucleotides agree with TRBD1. The TCR comes from an adult who received the MenACWY meningococcal vaccine as a control. The CDR3: CASSQAGTGLHEQYF. The CDR3 nucleotides read TGTGCCAGCAGCCAAGCCGGGACAGGTCTCCACGAGCAGTACTTC.